This entry features one T cell receptor beta chain sequence. This sample stems from a study of response to subunit inactivated influenza vaccine. Germline V gives CDR1 SEHNR, CDR2 FQNEAQ (reference sequence). The CDR3 totals 15 residues. Trimming cost V 5 bases and J 5 bases; bases outside gene matches: 8. TCRdb processed the RT-PCR reads anew with MiXCR; each CDR3 protein has one entry. The table records about 540,000 distinct CDR3 sequences, roughly 25% of them present only once. The same data also contributed to another study, on T cells expressing NK-cell markers. This second study notes: What made the TCR beta cDNA was 5'RACE template switching with UMIs. Cells sorted as CD3+CD56+NKG2C+, CD3+CD56+NKG2C- and CD3+CD56-NKG2C+ T cells supplied the TCR beta repertoires. Serological testing identified seven of the eight sequenced donors as HCMV-seropositive and one as seronegative. Whether the expanded NKG2C+ T cell clones recognized HCMV remained unclear.

Specimen: CD4+ T cells sorted from PBMCs, collected 12 days after vaccination. The chain recombines TRBV7-9 with TRBJ2-2; 7 positions agree with TRBD1. The receptor comes from a man between 45 and 60 years old who received an inactivated influenza vaccine. The CDR3 DNA reads TGTGCCAGCAGCGAGATAGGGGGCCAGACCGGGGAGCTGTTTTTT. It codes for CASSEIGGQTGELFF.